The 9 T cell receptor beta chains below were found in one sample sequenced in a study of blood T cell repertoires in COVID-19. Sequencing was performed with immunoSEQ multiplex PCR; in TCRdb, only in-frame clones are kept and a portion is missing. There are approximately 260,000 clones in the sample; 82% occur only once, and around an eighth lies in the top ten. The sample taken for sequencing was peripheral blood. These receptors all come from a woman in her sixties with active or convalescent COVID-19.

This chain links TRBV28 with TRBJ1-2; the match to TRBD1 covers 8 bases. The trim removed 3 bases at V and 8 bases at J, leaving 8 bases unmatched. CDR1 is MDHEN, CDR2 SYDVKM, per germline. There are 14 residues in the CDR3. The CDR3 spells CASSFLSRGLGYTF. The DNA for the CDR3 is TGTGCCAGCAGTTTCTTATCCAGGGGGCTCGGCTACACCTTC.

This sequence joins TRBV5-4 and TRBJ1-3; 11 bases line up with TRBD1. The CDR3 is made up of 17 amino acids. Losses at the gene ends were 4 bases for V and 4 bases for J; bases not matched to a gene: 10. Germline lookup yields CDR1 SGHNT and CDR2 YYREEE (reference sequence). The CDR3 loop is CASSVLDRGPGGNTIYF. Written as DNA, the CDR3 is TGTGCCAGCAGCGTGTTGGACAGGGGGCCGGGGGGAAACACCATATATTTT.

The V call is TRBV9, the J call TRBJ2-3; D is perhaps TRBD2 (6 bases). The CDR3 contains 15 residues. Germline V gives CDR1 SGDLS, CDR2 YYNGEE. The V end was cut by 0 bases, the J end by 6 bases, with 14 bases between. As DNA, the CDR3 is TGTGCCAGCAGCGTAGGGTTGCTAGGGAGGGATACGCAGTATTTT. Encoded protein: CASSVGLLGRDTQYF.

This clone was seen more than once but under ten times. This chain links TRBV6-5 with TRBJ1-2, with D perhaps matching TRBD1 (5 bases). Trimming left V 5 bases short and J 6 bases short, with 10 bases between. CDR3 length: 12 residues. Germline CDR1 and CDR2: MNHEY and SVGAGI. Here the CDR3 reads CASSPRGNGYTF. The CDR3 DNA is TGTGCCAGCAGTCCCCGGGGGAATGGCTACACCTTC.

The J gene is TRBJ1-1, the V gene TRBV21-1; the D segment call TRBD1 is taken from the table without a DNA check. TRBV21-1 is a pseudogene segment. The CDR3 extends over 15 amino acids. As DNA, the CDR3 is TGTGCCAGCAGCAAAAGGGGGAAGGGGGACACTGAAGCTTTCTTT. Its translation is CASSKRGKGDTEAFF.

The chain uses TRBV30 and TRBJ1-2; 7 bases are shared with TRBD1. The CDR3 extends over 13 amino acids. J lost 6 bases, V lost 3 bases, and 7 bases had no gene match. The V gene's germline CDR1 is GTSNPN and CDR2 SVGIG (reference sequence). The CDR3 region has the DNA TGTGCCTGGAGGCGTCAGGGGGTCAATGGCTACACCTTC. It encodes CAWRRQGVNGYTF.

The chain joins TRBV6-5 to TRBJ2-3, with 9 bases matching TRBD2. The CDR3 length is 15 residues. Looked up from germline, CDR1 is MNHEY and CDR2 is SVGAGI. With 6 bases clipped from V and 3 bases from J, the junction kept 7 bases outside the gene matches. The CDR3 DNA reads as TGTGCCAGCAGGTCGCGGGGGGGCGGGACAGATACGCAGTATTTT. This codes for CASRSRGGGTDTQYF.

This clone has only one observation. This sequence joins TRBV7-9 and TRBJ2-5; D possibly corresponds to TRBD2 (7 bases). Germline-derived CDR1 and CDR2 are SEHNR and FQNEAQ (reference sequence). Trimming removed 4 bases at V and 1 base at J, with 19 bases between. The CDR3 has 17 residues. In DNA form, the CDR3 reads TGTGCCAGCAGCTCCACCCTGGGAGGGGGTGGCCAAGAGACCCAGTACTTC. The encoded protein is CASSSTLGGGGQETQYF. The variable domain in full, completed from reference TRBV7-9 and TRBJ2-5, reads DTGVSQNPRHKITKRGQNVTFRCDPISEHNRLYWYRQTLGQGPEFLTYFQNEAQLEKSRLLSDRFSAERPKGSFSTLEIQRTEQGDSAMYLCASSSTLGGGGQETQYFGPGTRLLVL.

The J gene is TRBJ1-2, the V gene TRBV6-5, with TRBD1 identical over 7 bases. Germline V gene lookup returns CDR1 MNHEY and CDR2 SVGAGI. Trimming cost V 7 bases and J 7 bases; bases outside gene matches: 9. The CDR3 totals 13 residues. The CDR3 DNA follows: TGTGCCAGCACCATAGACAGGGCGGTTGGCTACACCTTC. Amino acids: CASTIDRAVGYTF.